This note documents a single T cell receptor beta chain sequence. It has no known antigen specificity. No base quality values were provided; no much bigger clone lies one nucleotide off. In the prospective study, participants were roughly 18 to 95 years old, resided in about two dozen geographic areas of the United States, and were enrolled through a virtual design. Cohort assignment in the prospective study relied on participant-reported clinical history from a screening survey and a study questionnaire. Recovered participants in ImmuneRACE Cohort 3 were defined as having two consecutive negative NP/OP PCR tests, clearance from a healthcare professional, or resolution of symptoms. In the prospective study, mobile phlebotomists collected whole blood, serum and a nasopharyngeal or oropharyngeal swab from each participant. Prospective study participants could optionally give additional blood draws and questionnaires over an approximately two-month period. Prospective study blood samples were shipped either frozen or at room temperature before DNA extraction.

From the cysteine through the phenylalanine, the CDR3 covers 13 amino acids. Only the CDR3 DNA stays, 39 bases, in frame from base 1. CDR1 and CDR2, looked up from the germline V gene, are SGHRS and YFSETQ. The V end loses 2 bases and the J end loses 1 base, and a stretch of 6 bases separates them. The data were obtained in a study of blood T cell repertoires in COVID-19 (TCRdb year 2020). Looking at the study overall: The collaborator samples originated in the United States, Italy and Spain and spanned the acute and convalescent phases of COVID-19. The dataset comprised deeply sampled blood TCRbeta repertoires from subjects exposed to, actively infected with, or recovered from COVID-19. The repertoires were released in a freely available public database meant as a resource for research on the immune response to SARS-CoV-2. Where available, HLA class I and class II types were taken from metadata supplied by the sample provider and were not determined by assay-based typing. The material from the prospective study consisted of cDNA or gDNA derived from T cells, B-cell-depleted T cells, or PBMCs. Nearly every sample came with metadata listing a de-identified subject ID, COVID-19 status, age in years and sex. Samples came from the ongoing ImmuneRACE study (first 160 participants) plus 1,254 subjects from 6 global collaborators. The study at large found these results: The quantity of clinical and demographic metadata differed by source and by participant and was supplied without curation.

TCRbeta CDR3 regions were amplified from genomic DNA using the immunoSEQ Assay, a bias-controlled multiplex PCR. Concerning the study's data processing: The number of nucleated cells in each sample was estimated from the amplification of reference gene primers within the assay. To quantify the absolute abundance of each unique TCRbeta CDR3 rearrangement, sequence reads were collapsed and filtered. For each sample, productive Simpson clonality was calculated as the square root of Simpson's diversity index across productive rearrangements. The table comes from immuneACCESS by way of TCRdb, which keeps in-frame sequences with V and J called. Part of the clones is missing from these tables; in studies checked, under half for an unresolved V gene and the rest for unknown reasons. V, J and clone size derive from that table, while D and trimming were established from the DNA sequence. Counted in this sample were some 200,000 clones; 82% of them appeared once. Jointly, the top ten make up around 11% of the sample.

The receptor was derived from a man aged 35-49 years who had recovered from COVID-19. In this chain, TRBV5-1 is recombined with TRBJ1-1, and possibly TRBD1, on 5 matching bases. The sequenced sample was PBMCs or T cells enriched from blood (not recorded which). The nucleotide sequence is given as TGCGCCAGCAGCTTCGGACAGAACACTGAAGCTTTCTTT. Its product reads: CASSFGQNTEAFF.